The TCR beta chain described here comes from a study of human CD8 memory T cell subsets. Its frequency marks this clonotype as medium-sized. Investigators built TCR beta libraries using UMI-labeled 5' RACE. TCRdb reprocessed the 5' RACE reads and keeps a single row for each CDR3 protein, giving no DNA. The sample yields about 20,000 distinct CDR3 sequences, of which the top ten take up less than 6%. The CDR3 has 15 residues. Germline V gene data show CDR1 as SEHNR and CDR2 as FQNEAQ (reference sequence). The sequencing input was CD8+ T cells from PBMCs. The V and J genes are TRBV7-9 and TRBJ1-1. This TCR came from a human donor in good health. CDR3 loop: CASSLAQGVNTEAFF.